One sample yielded the 5 T cell receptor beta chains listed below, sequenced in a study of blood T cells in healthy people across ages. For the second PCR, which ran for roughly 6 to 11 cycles, a sample-barcoded 5' primer and a J-beta primer mix were used. TCRdb used MiXCR to reprocess the 5' RACE reads, holding one entry per CDR3 protein. The sample lists 1.5 million to 2 million distinct CDR3 sequences; more than 35% were seen once. The sample taken for sequencing was blood. These receptors all come from a human donor in good health.

About this clonotype: Mismatch with germline at one junction end may stem from a read error. The chain uses TRBV4-1 and TRBJ1-4, with D unresolved. The CDR3 has 15 residues. Looked up from germline, CDR1 is MGHRA and CDR2 is YSYEKL. The CDR3 protein is CASSQVDQRNEKRFF. CDR3 bases: TGCGCCAGCAGCCAAGTTGACCAGCGTAATGAAAAACGGTTTTTT.

CDR3 residues: CASSETGGGRALSGANVLTF. Written as DNA, the CDR3 is TGTGCCAGCAGTGAGACAGGGGGCGGGCGTGCTCTCTCTGGGGCCAACGTCCTGACTTTC. The gene calls are TRBV27 and TRBJ2-6, with 10 bases lining up with TRBD1. V gave up 5 bases and J gave up 0 bases; unmatched junction bases: 13. This CDR3 contains 20 residues. Germline values: CDR1 MNHEY, CDR2 SMNVEV (reference sequence).

The chain joins TRBV24-1 to TRBJ2-1; D is perhaps TRBD1 (6 bases). The CDR3 length is 13 residues. Germline V gene data show CDR1 as KGHDR and CDR2 as SFDVKD. Trimming removed 9 bases from V and 0 bases from J, with 8 bases in between. The CDR3 coding sequence is TGTGCCACCGGACAGAGCTCCTACAATGAGCAGTTCTTC. Its translation: CATGQSSYNEQFF.

This clonotype has a handful of counts. The V gene is TRBV4-3, the J gene TRBJ1-5; no firm D call. CDR1 LGHNA and CDR2 YSLEER come from the germline V gene. Trimming shortened V by 0 bases and J by 7 bases, and 10 bases separated the two germline ends. The CDR3 covers 14 residues. Here the CDR3 DNA reads TGCGCCAGCAGCCAAGATCTTAGGAGGCAGCCCCAGCATTTT. Protein: CASSQDLRRQPQHF.

V and J are TRBV4-3 and TRBJ2-7; D may be TRBD2 (7 bases). Per the germline V gene, CDR1 is LGHNA and CDR2 is YSLEER. CDR3 length: 18 residues. With 2 bases removed from V and 7 bases from J, the gap between germline ends came to 27 bases. In nucleotides, the CDR3 is TGCGCCAGCAGCCAAAAGATTCGGAGGGGGGGCGAGTTGTGTGAGCAGTACTTC. It yields the protein CASSQKIRRGGELCEQYF.